This TCR beta chain stems from a study of PD-1 blockade in classical Hodgkin lymphoma. The study's findings and limits: Newly diagnosed patients had baseline TCR diversity that was reportedly lower than that of healthy donors. CD8+ TCR diversity did not rise significantly by C4D1, unlike CD4+.

TCRdb's table, derived via immunoSEQ multiplex PCR, lists solely in-frame clones and lacks some. The sample lists tens of thousands of clones, around 80% occurring once. Of note for this clone: Its antigen is undetermined.

Every patient had relapsed following autologous stem cell transplantation, and cohorts differed in brentuximab vedotin exposure. The starting material was peripheral blood mononuclear cells (PBMCs), obtained at baseline. The receptor was isolated from a human donor with classical Hodgkin lymphoma.

The DNA for the CDR3 is TGTGCCAGCAGTGAACCCGGGACTAGCGGGGGGGCCAGCACAGATACGCAGTATTTT. This encodes CASSEPGTSGGASTDTQYF. This chain links TRBV2 with TRBJ2-3; TRBD2 matches at 16 bases. This CDR3 has 19 residues. Unmatched junction bases numbered 5, after V lost 2 bases and J lost 0 bases. The germline gives CDR1 SNHLY, CDR2 FYNNEI.